This entry lists 24 T cell receptor beta chains sequenced from one sample in a study of response to subunit inactivated influenza vaccine. TCRdb used MiXCR to reprocess the RT-PCR reads, holding one entry per CDR3 protein. The data show roughly 180,000 distinct CDR3 sequences, about a tenth seen once. The source was non-naive T cells sorted from PBMCs, collected on the day of vaccination. The receptors derive from a man over 45 who received an inactivated influenza vaccine.

This clonotype has more than one count but fewer than ten. The chain links TRBV12-3 or TRBV12-4 to TRBJ2-5; 9 positions agree with TRBD2. Germline trimming cut 0 bases from V and 7 bases from J; bases unmatched to any gene: 9. The CDR3 has 16 residues. The CDR3 loop is CASSLAILSGSTTQYF. The CDR3 DNA reads TGTGCCAGCAGTTTAGCGATTCTTAGCGGGAGTACGACCCAGTACTTC.

This clonotype was seen only a few times. This sequence joins TRBV20-1 and TRBJ1-6; a possible D gene is TRBD1 (6 bases). The CDR3 runs 16 residues. Trimming pared 0 bases from V and 0 bases from J, leaving 9 bases between. The germline V gene has CDR1 DFQATT and CDR2 SNEGSKA (reference sequence). The CDR3 coding sequence is TGCAGTGCTAGAGACGACAGGAGCTCCTATAATTCACCCCTCCACTTT. Protein: CSARDDRSSYNSPLHF.

The chain employs TRBV27 and TRBJ2-5; 7 nucleotides line up with TRBD2. The junction had 4 bases not matched to a gene; V was cut back by 2 bases and J by 4 bases. The CDR3 extends over 14 amino acids. Germline CDR1 MNHEY, CDR2 SMNVEV (reference sequence). The CDR3, as DNA: TGTGCCAGCAGTTTAAACGGGGGGACAGAGACCCAGTACTTC. Its translation is CASSLNGGTETQYF.

V and J are TRBV2 and TRBJ2-7; the D is unclear. Trimming took 0 bases from V and 5 from J, leaving 5 bases between them. The germline V gene has CDR1 SNHLY and CDR2 FYNNEI. This CDR3 is built from 12 residues. CDR3 DNA sequence: TGTGCCAGCAGTGAAGCAGGGAACGAGCAGTACTTC. Translating it yields CASSEAGNEQYF.

There are many counts of this clonotype. The chain has TRBV29-1 and TRBJ1-3; D is ambiguous. Trimming cost V 4 bases and J 2 bases, with 6 bases left between them. CDR3 length equals 12 residues. Germline lookup yields CDR1 SQVTM and CDR2 ANQGSEA. The CDR3 protein is CSVVQAGNTIYF. The CDR3 coding sequence is TGCAGCGTTGTTCAGGCTGGAAACACCATATATTTT. Supplemented by reference TRBV29-1 and TRBJ1-3, the full variable domain reads SAVISQKPSRDICQRGTSLTIQCQVDSQVTMMFWYRQQPGQSLTLIATANQGSEATYESGFVIDKFPISRPNLTFSTLTVSNMSPEDSSIYLCSVVQAGNTIYFGEGSWLTVV.

This clonotype was counted ten times or more. The J gene is TRBJ2-3, the V gene TRBV20-1; the match to TRBD2 covers 11 bases. The CDR3 is 16 amino acids. V trimming: 0 bases; J trimming: 4 bases; junction bases outside the gene matches: 6. In germline, CDR1 is DFQATT, CDR2 SNEGSKA (reference sequence). The CDR3 DNA follows: TGCAGTGCTAGAGATTCTAGCGGGAGGTGGTCAGATACGCAGTATTTT. Translating it yields CSARDSSGRWSDTQYF.

This clonotype was observed many times. V and J are TRBV28 and TRBJ1-2; D possibly corresponds to TRBD1 (5 bases). The germline V and J ends were trimmed by 7 bases and 2 bases, with 17 bases remaining between them. Germline CDR1 is MDHEN and CDR2 is SYDVKM. CDR3 length equals 15 residues. CDR3 residues: CASNPYRGTNYGYTF. CDR3 nucleotides: TGTGCCAGCAACCCGTACCGAGGGACGAACTATGGCTACACCTTC.

This clonotype was observed a handful of times. The chain joins TRBV4-2 to TRBJ2-5, with TRBD2 matching over 10 bases. V shed 1 base and J 5 bases; nucleotides not matched to a gene: 7. CDR3 length: 16 residues. CDR1 and CDR2 from the germline V gene are LGHNA and YNFKEQ. The CDR3 DNA reads TGTGCCAGCAGCCAAGGGATAGCGGGGGGAACGGAGACCCAGTACTTC. Its protein product is CASSQGIAGGTETQYF.

The rearrangement uses TRBV9 and TRBJ2-1; no clear D. The CDR3 runs to 12 residues. Looked up from germline, CDR1 is SGDLS and CDR2 is YYNGEE. V lost 0 bases to trimming and J lost 10 bases, with 8 bases between them. The CDR3, as DNA: TGTGCCAGCAGCGTAGAACAGACCGAGCAGTTCTTC. It codes for CASSVEQTEQFF.

V gene TRBV5-1 combines with J gene TRBJ2-5, with TRBD2 as a possible D gene (6 bases). Trimming removed 1 base at V and 1 base at J, with 11 bases between. Germline-derived CDR1 and CDR2 are SGHRS and YFSETQ. There are 15 residues in the CDR3. Here the CDR3 DNA reads TGCGCCAGCAGCTTGATGGGAGGACCCCAAGAGACCCAGTACTTC. It specifies CASSLMGGPQETQYF.

The chain has TRBV11-2 and TRBJ2-6; D not resolved. The CDR3 loop spans 19 amino acids. CDR1 is SGHAT, CDR2 FQNNGV, per germline. Trimming left V 3 bases short and J 1 base short, with 19 bases between. CDR3 loop: CASSFGSGRPGSGANVLTF. The CDR3 region has the DNA TGTGCCAGCAGCTTCGGCTCAGGTAGACCAGGTTCTGGGGCCAACGTCCTGACTTTC.

This clonotype was detected a few times. This sequence joins TRBV6-2 or TRBV6-3 and TRBJ2-1; 11 bases fit TRBD2. Per germline, CDR1 MNHEY and CDR2 SVGEGT. This CDR3 has 16 amino acids. The V and J ends lost 1 base and 4 bases, in that order; junction bases with no gene match: 3. The CDR3 reads CASSYWVAGGYNEQFF. DNA for the CDR3: TGTGCCAGCAGTTACTGGGTAGCGGGAGGGTACAATGAGCAGTTCTTC.

This clonotype appeared a few times. The chain recombines TRBV6-5 with TRBJ2-2; 9 nucleotides match TRBD2. Germline V gives CDR1 MNHEY, CDR2 SVGAGI. The CDR3 is made up of 16 amino acids. V gave up 4 bases and J gave up 7 bases; unmatched junction bases: 10. CDR3 nucleotide sequence: TGTGCCAGCAGTTTCCGACTAGCGGTAGGGGGCGGGGAGCTGTTTTTT. It translates to CASSFRLAVGGGELFF.

This clonotype was found many times. The V and J genes are TRBV27 and TRBJ1-5, with 7 bases matching TRBD1. Germline trimming cut 5 bases from V and 2 bases from J; bases unmatched to any gene: 3. The CDR3 is 14 residues long. Germline V gene sequence: CDR1 MNHEY, CDR2 SMNVEV (reference sequence). CDR3 in amino acids: CASSRQGGNQPQHF. The CDR3 nucleotides read TGTGCCAGCAGTCGACAGGGTGGCAATCAGCCCCAGCATTTT.

V and J are TRBV11-2 and TRBJ2-7; 7 bases match TRBD2. The CDR3 is made up of 17 amino acids. In germline, CDR1 is SGHAT, CDR2 FQNNGV. Trimming at V came to 5 bases and at J to 4 bases, leaving 17 bases not matched to a gene. CDR3 bases: TGTGCCAGCAGCACCCAGACTAGCTGGATCCCTCAGTACGAGCAGTACTTC. Translation gives CASSTQTSWIPQYEQYF.

This clonotype was picked up many times. The chain is built from TRBV4-3 and TRBJ1-4, with 10 bases identical to TRBD1. V shed 3 bases, J shed 8 bases, and the junction held 9 bases outside the gene matches. The length of the CDR3 is 16 residues. The germline V gene encodes CDR1 LGHNA and CDR2 YSLEER. CDR3 region: CASSHSDRGLKEKLFF. As DNA, the CDR3 is TGCGCCAGCAGCCATTCCGACAGGGGGCTGAAAGAAAAACTGTTTTTT.

This clonotype has ten or more counts. The chain recombines TRBV29-1 with TRBJ1-5; maybe TRBD1 (6 bases). V lost 7 bases to trimming and J lost 1 base, with 14 bases between them. This CDR3 has 14 residues. Germline assignment: CDR1 SQVTM and CDR2 ANQGSEA. The DNA for the CDR3 is TGCAGCGCATCACAGGGAAGGAGCAATCAGCCCCAGCATTTT. Protein product: CSASQGRSNQPQHF. Based on the CDR3 plus reference TRBV29-1 and TRBJ1-5, the full variable domain is SAVISQKPSRDICQRGTSLTIQCQVDSQVTMMFWYRQQPGQSLTLIATANQGSEATYESGFVIDKFPISRPNLTFSTLTVSNMSPEDSSIYLCSASQGRSNQPQHFGDGTRLSIL.

There are a few counts of this clonotype. V is TRBV19 and J is TRBJ2-5; the D gene is possibly TRBD2 (6 bases). This CDR3 has 14 residues. With 5 bases removed from V and 1 base from J, the gap between germline ends came to 11 bases. Germline CDR1 LNHDA, CDR2 SQIVND (reference sequence). CDR3 sequence (DNA): TGTGCCAGTAGTCCCCTGACTAGCCAAGAGACCCAGTACTTC. The encoded protein is CASSPLTSQETQYF.

This clonotype was observed at least ten times. The chain links TRBV6-1 to TRBJ1-2, with 10 bases fitting TRBD1. Germline trimming cut 4 bases from V and 4 bases from J; bases unmatched to any gene: 12. CDR3 size: 17 residues. CDR1 MNHNS and CDR2 SASEGT come from the germline V gene. As DNA, the CDR3 is TGTGCCAGCAGTGCCGAGGACCCGGGACAGGGGCTCTATGGCTACACCTTC. Translating gives CASSAEDPGQGLYGYTF.

This clonotype was found many times. The gene calls are TRBV6-1 and TRBJ1-6; the match to TRBD1 covers 8 bases. From germline, CDR1 is MNHNS and CDR2 SASEGT. The length of the CDR3 is 17 residues. With V trimmed by 7 bases and J by 9 bases, 17 bases remained unmatched. In DNA, the CDR3 is TGTGCCAGCACCGCAATTCCGACAGGGGTTTTAGGTTCACCCCTCCACTTT. Its protein product is CASTAIPTGVLGSPLHF.

This clonotype showed up just a few times. The chain carries TRBV27 and TRBJ2-3, with D hard to call. Trimming shortened V by 2 bases and J by 2 bases, and 8 bases separated the two germline ends. Per germline, CDR1 MNHEY and CDR2 SMNVEV (reference sequence). The CDR3 totals 14 residues. The chain's CDR3 is CASSLKVATDTQYF. As DNA, the CDR3 is TGTGCCAGCAGTTTAAAGGTAGCCACAGATACGCAGTATTTT.

To note about this clonotype: Since a much larger clone is just one base distant, this may be a read error. The chain employs TRBV12-3 or TRBV12-4 and TRBJ2-4; tentatively, D is TRBD1 (5 bases). This CDR3 is 15 amino acids long. The CDR3 reads CVSSFTGSAKNIQYF. The DNA of the CDR3 is TGTGTCAGCAGTTTTACAGGCTCCGCCAAAAACATTCAGTACTTC.

This clonotype was seen a handful of times. The rearrangement links TRBV7-6 to TRBJ2-3; D could derive from TRBD1 or TRBD2 (5 bases each). Trimming took 8 bases from V and 2 from J, leaving 11 bases between them. CDR1 and CDR2 from the germline V gene are SGHVS and FNYEAQ. This CDR3 region has 13 residues. The CDR3 here is CASQGADTDTQYF. CDR3 bases: TGTGCCAGCCAGGGAGCGGACACAGATACGCAGTATTTT.

This clonotype showed up many times. V gene TRBV28 combines with J gene TRBJ2-5, with D possibly matching TRBD1 (6 bases). Trimming stripped 8 bases from V and 4 bases from J, with 14 bases between. The CDR3 covers 13 residues. Germline V CDR1 and CDR2: MDHEN, SYDVKM. The CDR3 DNA reads TGTGCCAGCTGCAAGGACAGAGGAGAGACCCAGTACTTC. It is translated as CASCKDRGETQYF.